The clone carrying this TCR beta chain was counted only a few times. What it binds is unknown. This sample is drawn from a study of blood T cells in healthy people across ages. It was with a sample-barcoded 5' primer and a J-beta primer mix that a second PCR of about 7 to 12 cycles was run. MiXCR, applied by TCRdb to the 5' RACE reads, yields one record per CDR3 protein. The sample includes some 780,000 distinct CDR3 sequences, just over 55% of them seen just once. The authors isolated at least 6 million PBMCs per sample. Study-wide results and caveats: Donor CMV status, an unknown factor, possibly confounded changes in expanded clonotypes. Across the age range, TCR beta diversity per million T cells fell in a roughly linear way.

Trimming stripped 1 base from V and 2 bases from J, with 8 bases between. The germline V gene encodes CDR1 DFQATT and CDR2 SNEGSKA (reference sequence). The CDR3 has 13 amino acids. The receptor comes from a man aged 40-50 years in good health. V and J are TRBV20-1 and TRBJ1-1; D remains ambiguous. The sequencing sample was made of blood. The DNA of the CDR3 is TGCAGTGCTAGAGGGGGTGGAAACACTGAAGCTTTCTTT. Translating it yields CSARGGGNTEAFF.